Listed below are T cell receptor beta chains from one sample, sequenced in a study of blood T cell repertoires in COVID-19. Profiling relied on immunoSEQ multiplex PCR, and the TCRdb table lists in-frame clones only, not all of them. The table lists fewer than 350,000 clones, 70% to 90% of them singletons. The sample comprised PBMCs or T cells enriched from blood (not recorded which). These receptors came from a woman in her 30s who had recovered from COVID-19. Both conserved end residues are part of each CDR3. The D gene is left open where the match is weak. Clone size is stated in some rows and not others, as once, few, many or a class when expanded.

D | J | V | size | DNA | CDR3
TRBD2 | TRBJ2-7 | TRBV12-5 | - | TGTGCTAGTGGTCCCGGGACTAGCGGGAGGGAGCAGTACTTC | CASGPGTSGREQYF
TRBD1 | TRBJ2-7 | TRBV5-1 | - | TGCGCCAGCAGCTTGGGGCCGGGGACAGGTTACGAGCAGTACTTC | CASSLGPGTGYEQYF
- | TRBJ2-7 | TRBV20-1 | - | TGCAGTGCTAGTCCGGGGGGCAAGCCCTTCTACGAGCAGTACTTC | CSASPGGKPFYEQYF
TRBD1 | TRBJ1-2 | TRBV29-1 | - | TGCAGCGTTCGGGACAGGGATGGCTACACCTTC | CSVRDRDGYTF
- | TRBJ2-7 | TRBV7-8 | - | TGTGCCAGCACCTGGGGTTGGGAGTACGAGCAGTACTTC | CASTWGWEYEQYF
TRBD2 | TRBJ2-1 | TRBV3-1/TRBV3-2 | - | TGTGCCAGCAGCCAAGATTGGCCCCTAGCGGGAGTCCAGAATGAGCAGTTCTTC | CASSQDWPLAGVQNEQFF
- | TRBJ1-2 | TRBV19 | - | TGTGCCAGTAGTCGGCAGGGGCTAGGCTATGGCTACACCTTC | CASSRQGLGYGYTF
- | TRBJ1-2 | TRBV18 | - | TGTGCCAGCTCACTCGAACAGGGTGGTGGCTACACCTTC | CASSLEQGGGYTF
- | TRBJ1-5 | TRBV20-1 | - | TGCAGTGCTAGTCTCCCTAAGGCAGGGAATCAGCCCCAGCATTTT | CSASLPKAGNQPQHF
- | TRBJ1-1 | TRBV7-9 | once | TGTGCCAGCAGCTTTTGGTTAGCGGGGATGGACACTGAAGCTTTCTTT | CASSFWLAGMDTEAFF
TRBD2 | TRBJ2-7 | TRBV18 | - | TGTGCCAGCTCACCTCAGAGCGGGAGTAGCGACGAGCAGTACTTC | CASSPQSGSSDEQYF
TRBD1 | TRBJ1-1 | TRBV5-4 | - | TGTGCCAGCAGCTTGGCCGCAGGGGGCGGAACTGAAGCTTTCTTT | CASSLAAGGGTEAFF
- | TRBJ1-2 | TRBV27 | - | TGTGCCAGCAGTTTCTTGGGGGCTTCCTATGGCTACACCTTC | CASSFLGASYGYTF
- | TRBJ1-1 | TRBV3-1/TRBV3-2 | - | TGTGCCAGCAGCCAAGTCCTCTCGCGTCCGAACACTGAAGCTTTCTTT | CASSQVLSRPNTEAFF
TRBD2 | TRBJ2-3 | TRBV5-1 | - | TGCGCCAGCAGCTGGCCACTAGCGGGGAAGACAGATACGCAGTATTTT | CASSWPLAGKTDTQYF
TRBD1 | TRBJ1-6 | TRBV28 | few | TGTGCCAGCAGTTTAAGGGACAGGGGTTTTTCACCCCTCCACTTT | CASSLRDRGFSPLHF
TRBD2 | TRBJ2-5 | TRBV7-2 | - | TGTGCCACAGGGCGGGGGGGCCAGGAGACCCAGTACTTC | CATGRGGQETQYF
- | TRBJ1-1 | TRBV29-1 | once | TGCAGCTCCCGCCCCTCTCAGGGAGAAGCTTTCTTT | CSSRPSQGEAFF
- | TRBJ2-7 | TRBV7-9 | - | TGTGCCAGCAGCTCCACCCGAGGGTACGAGCAGTACTTC | CASSSTRGYEQYF
- | TRBJ1-5 | TRBV7-2 | - | TGTGCCAGCAGCCCCAGACACTCTTTTAATCAGCCCCAGCATTTT | CASSPRHSFNQPQHF
TRBD1 | TRBJ1-2 | TRBV7-9 | - | TGTGCCAGCAGCTCGGGACAGGAGAGCGGCTACACCTTC | CASSSGQESGYTF
- | TRBJ2-7 | TRBV13 | - | TGTGCCAGCCGTTCTCCGACGGGCGAGCAGTACTTC | CASRSPTGEQYF
TRBD1 | TRBJ2-6 | TRBV28 | - | TGTGCCAGCAGTGGGACAGATGTTAGACCTTCTGGGGCCAACGTCCTGACTTTC | CASSGTDVRPSGANVLTF
- | TRBJ1-6 | TRBV5-1 | few | TGCGCCAGCAGCGCCGCAGGGTATGGGGCCTATAATTCACCCCTCCACTTT | CASSAAGYGAYNSPLHF
- | TRBJ2-7 | TRBV10-3 | - | TGTGCCATCAGTGAGACGGGAGTCTCAGGAATCGAGCAGTACTTC | CAISETGVSGIEQYF
- | TRBJ1-1 | TRBV5-8 | - | TGTGCCAGCAGCTTGTATATAGGGGGGAACACTGAAGCTTTCTTT | CASSLYIGGNTEAFF
TRBD1 | TRBJ2-2 | TRBV12-3/TRBV12-4 | - | TGTGCCAGCAGACCAGGGGGCATCGGGGAGCTGTTTTTT | CASRPGGIGELFF
TRBD1 | TRBJ2-5 | TRBV19 | - | TGTGCCAGTAGCCTCTCTCCGGACAGGGGAGAGACCCAGTACTTC | CASSLSPDRGETQYF
TRBD2 | TRBJ2-7 | TRBV7-2 | - | TGTGCCAGCAGCCCGTTAGCGGGGGGCCCCCATGGGGAGCAGTACTTC | CASSPLAGGPHGEQYF
TRBD1 | TRBJ2-5 | TRBV19 | - | TGTGCCAGTAGTAACCGGGACAGGGGAGGAGAGACCCAGTACTTC | CASSNRDRGGETQYF
TRBD2 | TRBJ2-5 | TRBV5-4 | - | TGTGCCAGCAGCTTGGCAGGCGGGAGGGAGACCCAGTACTTC | CASSLAGGRETQYF
- | TRBJ2-1 | TRBV23-1 | - | TGCGCCAGGACAGGAACATACAATGAGCAGTTCTTC | CARTGTYNEQFF
- | TRBJ1-6 | TRBV4-1 | - | TGCGCCAGCAGCCTCAGCTCAGGTCGACCCAATTCACCCCTCCACTTT | CASSLSSGRPNSPLHF
- | TRBJ2-7 | TRBV11-2 | - | TGTGCCAGCAGCCAAAGGGGGTACGAGCAGTACTTC | CASSQRGYEQYF
- | TRBJ1-5 | TRBV6-6 | - | TGTGCCAGCAGTCACCCGCGGGGGGATATTGGCAATCAGCCCCAGCATTTT | CASSHPRGDIGNQPQHF
- | TRBJ1-1 | TRBV6-1 | - | TGTGCCAGCAGTGAGAGAGGGGGGGTCAGGGCGAACACTGAAGCTTTCTTT | CASSERGGVRANTEAFF
- | TRBJ2-6 | TRBV18 | - | TGTGCCAGCTCACCTCTGGGCGGGCACTTGCCAGGGGCCAACGTCCTGACTTTC | CASSPLGGHLPGANVLTF
- | TRBJ2-7 | TRBV5-1 | once | TGCGCCAGCAGCTGGGCCGGCAGGGAGCAGTACTTC | CASSWAGREQYF
- | TRBJ1-1 | TRBV11-2 | - | TGTGCCAGCAGTCAGAGGGTTGGCGGTCTTCGCACTGAAGCTTTCTTT | CASSQRVGGLRTEAFF
- | TRBJ2-7 | TRBV2 | - | TGTGCCAGCAGTCCTTTAGCGGAGGGTCGGAGCTTATACGAGCAGTACTTC | CASSPLAEGRSLYEQYF
- | TRBJ2-7 | TRBV7-9 | - | TGTGCCAGCAGCCGAATGGATCACAGCTACGAGCAGTACTTC | CASSRMDHSYEQYF
- | TRBJ1-1 | TRBV25-1 | - | TGTGCCACCACCTATGGAGGGGAGACTGAAGCTTTCTTT | CATTYGGETEAFF
- | TRBJ1-2 | TRBV30 | - | TGTGCCTGGACTCGCAGGGCGAACTATGGCTACACCTTC | CAWTRRANYGYTF
- | TRBJ1-1 | TRBV5-6 | - | TGTGCCAGCAGCTTGACGGGACTGAGGGAAGCTTTCTTT | CASSLTGLREAFF
- | TRBJ2-7 | TRBV28 | - | TGTGCCAGCAGGGTAGGGGTACCCTACGAGCAGTACTTC | CASRVGVPYEQYF
- | TRBJ1-6 | TRBV5-8 | - | TGTGCCAGCAGCTTATACGGGGGGTTGGGTTCACCCCTCCACTTT | CASSLYGGLGSPLHF
- | TRBJ1-6 | TRBV7-2 | - | TGTGCCAGCAGCTTGTGGGAGGGGTTCAGCTCCTATAATTCACCCCTCCACTTT | CASSLWEGFSSYNSPLHF
- | TRBJ1-5 | TRBV2 | - | TGTGCCAGCAGTGTAGGGGGATACAGGGATCAGCCCCAGCATTTT | CASSVGGYRDQPQHF